This record looks at one T cell receptor beta chain sequence and its context. Its antigen is undetermined. This CDR3 is 11 amino acids long. Trimming stripped 5 bases from V and 3 bases from J, with 4 bases between. The V gene's germline CDR1 is MDHEN and CDR2 SYDVKM. The data derive from a study of human T cells and chemical hapten exposure. Study results and caveats: Donors, who had alopecia, may show an immune response that differs from healthy people's. Against controls, expanded TCRs gave rise to significantly more large CDR3 similarity clusters.

TCRdb called the RACE reads again in MiXCR, with one record for every CDR3 protein. The table records tens of thousands of distinct CDR3 sequences, 12% to 15% of them present only once. Time point denoted: pre-sensitization, week 0. Treatment indicated: therapeutic diphenylcyclopropenone sensitization with weekly scalp DPC. This TCR was sampled from a woman aged 45-60 years with alopecia areata. Some clones in this sample may be carry-over from other donors' samples. This chain links TRBV28 with TRBJ1-2; D uncertain. Sample: whole blood, taken in connection with sensitization to the hapten diphenylcyclopropenone (DPC). CDR3 amino acids: CASSIDYGYTF. The CDR3 DNA follows: TGTGCCAGCAGTATCGACTATGGCTACACCTTC.